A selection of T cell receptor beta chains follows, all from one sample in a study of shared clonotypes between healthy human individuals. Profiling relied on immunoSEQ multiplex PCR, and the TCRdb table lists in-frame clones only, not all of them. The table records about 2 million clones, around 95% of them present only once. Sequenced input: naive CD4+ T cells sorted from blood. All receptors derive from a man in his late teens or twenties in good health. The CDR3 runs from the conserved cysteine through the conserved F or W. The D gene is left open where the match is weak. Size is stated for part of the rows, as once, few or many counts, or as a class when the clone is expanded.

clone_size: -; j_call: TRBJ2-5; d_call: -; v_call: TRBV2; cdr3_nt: TGTGCCAGCAGAGCCGGGGAGACCCAGTACTTC; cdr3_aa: CASRAGETQYF
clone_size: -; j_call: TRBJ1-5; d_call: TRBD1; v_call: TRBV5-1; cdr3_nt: TGCGCCAGCAGCTTGGGGGACAGCCTTAATCAGCCCCAGCATTTT; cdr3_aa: CASSLGDSLNQPQHF
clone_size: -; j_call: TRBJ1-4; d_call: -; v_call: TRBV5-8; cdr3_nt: TGTGCCAGCAGCTTGGCCCGAGGGGAAAAACTGTTTTTT; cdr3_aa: CASSLARGEKLFF
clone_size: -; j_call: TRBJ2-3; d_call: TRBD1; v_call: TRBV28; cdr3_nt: TGTGCCAGCAGTTTCCCGACAGGGTTCAGCACAGATACGCAGTATTTT; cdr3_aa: CASSFPTGFSTDTQYF
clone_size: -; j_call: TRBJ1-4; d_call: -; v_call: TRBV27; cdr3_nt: TGTGCCAGCAGTCCCTCGGGGGAGTGGGAAAAACTGTTTTTT; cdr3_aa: CASSPSGEWEKLFF
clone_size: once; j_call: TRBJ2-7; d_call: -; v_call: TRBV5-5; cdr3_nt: TGTGCCAGCAGCCCGGGGGGCGGGAGTAGGTACGAGCAGTACTTC; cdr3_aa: CASSPGGGSRYEQYF
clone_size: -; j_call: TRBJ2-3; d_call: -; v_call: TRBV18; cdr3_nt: TGTGCCAGCTCTGACAGCCTACCACACGCCACAGATACGCAGTATTTT; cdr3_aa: CASSDSLPHATDTQYF
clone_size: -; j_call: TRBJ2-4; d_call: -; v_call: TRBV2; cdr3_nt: TGTGCCAGCAGTGAAGAGAGCCGGGGCAAAAACATTCAGTACTTC; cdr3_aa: CASSEESRGKNIQYF
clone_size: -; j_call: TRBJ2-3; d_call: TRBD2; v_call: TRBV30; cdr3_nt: TGTGCCTGGGTCCGTAGCGGGAGTTCCGCAGATACGCAGTATTTT; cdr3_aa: CAWVRSGSSADTQYF
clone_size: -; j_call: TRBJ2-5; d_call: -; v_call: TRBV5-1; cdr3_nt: -; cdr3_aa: CASSSSQETQYF
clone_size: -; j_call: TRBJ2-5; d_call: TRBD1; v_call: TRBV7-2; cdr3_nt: TGTGCCAGCAGCTTATGGGGACAGCAAGAGACCCAGTACTTC; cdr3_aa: CASSLWGQQETQYF
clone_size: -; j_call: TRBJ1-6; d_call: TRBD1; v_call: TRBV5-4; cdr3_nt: TGTGCCAGCAGCGAGGGAACGACAGGGGGAGAATCACCCCTCCACTTT; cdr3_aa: CASSEGTTGGESPLHF
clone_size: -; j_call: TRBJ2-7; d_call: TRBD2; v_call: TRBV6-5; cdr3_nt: TGTGCCAGCAGCCCTAGCGGGCAGTCCTACGAGCAGTACTTC; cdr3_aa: CASSPSGQSYEQYF
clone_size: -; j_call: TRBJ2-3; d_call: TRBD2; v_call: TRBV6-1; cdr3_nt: TGTGCCAGCAGTGAAGCCCCGGCGGGGGGGTCCGATACGCAGTATTTT; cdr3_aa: CASSEAPAGGSDTQYF
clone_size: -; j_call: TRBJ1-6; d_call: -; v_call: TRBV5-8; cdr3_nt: TGTGCCAGCAGCCCCCCGGTGTATACTGTCCATTCACCCCTCCACTTT; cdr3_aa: CASSPPVYTVHSPLHF
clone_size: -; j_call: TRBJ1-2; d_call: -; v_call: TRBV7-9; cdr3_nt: TGTGCCAGCAGCCCCATGGATGGCTACACCTTC; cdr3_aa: CASSPMDGYTF
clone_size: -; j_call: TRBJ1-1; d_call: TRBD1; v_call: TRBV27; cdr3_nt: TGTGCCAGCAGTTTCAGACTGACAGGGGGCGACACTGAAGCTTTCTTT; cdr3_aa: CASSFRLTGGDTEAFF
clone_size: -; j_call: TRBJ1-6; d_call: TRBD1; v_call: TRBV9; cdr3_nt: TGTGCCAGCAGCGGAACAGGGGGTTCTTCACCCCTCCACTTT; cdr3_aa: CASSGTGGSSPLHF